The T cell receptor (beta chain) described here comes from a study of control samples from healthy donors and cancer patients. Method: immunoSEQ multiplex PCR; TCRdb's copy keeps in-frame clones and lacks some. The sample contains 70,000 or so clones, over 65% of which appear only once. This clone turned up a few times. The same CDR3 is also encoded by other DNA sequences in this sample. Germline loops: CDR1 LGHNA, CDR2 YSLEER. This CDR3 is built from 15 residues. Trimming cost V 2 bases and J 3 bases; bases outside gene matches: 1. The clonotype originates from a woman aged 45-65 years with lung cancer. The chain combines TRBV4-3 with TRBJ2-2; TRBD1 agrees at 9 bases. Sequencing was carried out using PBMCs. The CDR3 DNA reads as TGCGCCAGCAGCCAACGGGACAGGGACACCGGGGAGCTGTTTTTT. It codes for CASSQRDRDTGELFF.